The clone carrying this T cell receptor (beta chain) has only a few counts. An oligo carrying a UMI was ligated to the cDNA 3' end. The first PCR ran approximately 4 cycles with an equimolar RC1.1 and RC1.2 beta primer mix. TCRdb reprocessed the UMI-ligation and nested PCR reads with MiXCR, giving one entry per CDR3 protein. The sample has about 33,000 distinct CDR3 sequences, 10% seen once; the top ten hold roughly 9%. This entry comes from a study of quantifying T cell responses using KT2 cells. Turning to the study itself: RNA was reverse transcribed with TCR alpha and beta constant-region primers.

CDR1 is SEHNR and CDR2 is FQNEAQ in the germline V gene (reference sequence). V was clipped by 5 bases and J by 4 bases; unmatched bases: 4. CDR3 size: 14 residues. Sequenced material: PBMCs spiked with cells of the T cell clone KT2. This receptor was taken from a human donor. The V gene is TRBV7-9, the J gene TRBJ2-3; 9 nucleotides agree with TRBD1. CDR3 DNA sequence: TGTGCCAGCAGCCCCGGGACAGGGTCAGATACGCAGTATTTT. Encoded protein: CASSPGTGSDTQYF.